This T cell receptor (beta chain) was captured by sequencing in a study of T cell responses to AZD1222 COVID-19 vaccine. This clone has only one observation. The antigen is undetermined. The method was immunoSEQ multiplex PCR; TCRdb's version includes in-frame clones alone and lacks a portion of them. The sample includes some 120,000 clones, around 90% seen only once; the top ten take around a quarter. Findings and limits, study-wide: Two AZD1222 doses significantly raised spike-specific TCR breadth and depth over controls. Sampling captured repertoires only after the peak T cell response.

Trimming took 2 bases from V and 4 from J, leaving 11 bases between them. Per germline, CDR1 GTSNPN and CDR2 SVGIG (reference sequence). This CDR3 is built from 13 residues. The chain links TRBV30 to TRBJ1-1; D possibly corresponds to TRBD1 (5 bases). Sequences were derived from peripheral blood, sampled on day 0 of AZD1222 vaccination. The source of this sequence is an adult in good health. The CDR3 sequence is CAWSRGVGTEAFF. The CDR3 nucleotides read TGTGCCTGGAGTCGGGGGGTCGGCACTGAAGCTTTCTTT.